This TCR beta chain is from a study of beta chain features in type 1 diabetes listed by TCRdb under 2018. Background on the whole study: Mean age, gender distribution, total cell number and subset yield did not differ between patients and healthy donors. The study compared the TCRB repertoires of sorted circulating CD4+ T cell subsets in recently diagnosed type 1 diabetes patients with those in matched healthy donors. A total of roughly 100 million sorted cells were examined across all samples, and the number of cells per subset was strongly correlated with RNA yield. Regulatory and stem cell-like memory subsets were isolated from only 8 patients and roughly eight healthy donors, whereas naive and central memory subsets came from all 30 or so donors. The research as a whole found: At VDJ recombination sites, patients with type 1 diabetes made fewer insertions and deleted more nucleotides, a pattern implying thymic rearrangement abnormalities. Only small numbers of individuals were included in the HLA sub-analyses, which left unresolved whether HLA type had any influence on TCRB rearrangement. Sequencing cDNA rather than genomic DNA could over-represent highly expressing activated cells, although activation and CD3 levels did not differ between groups. A moderate but significant shortening of TCRB CDR3 length was observed in type 1 diabetes patients in all four CD4+ subsets. Shorter templates might be favored by PCR, yet because patient and control samples were amplified and corrected together, any such skew would affect both groups equally. Naive, central memory and regulatory TCRB repertoires appeared more similar among patients than among healthy donors.

The entire isolated RNA was reverse transcribed using the High Capacity cDNA Reverse Transcription Kit, and thus expressed TCRB transcripts were sequenced. Naive, central memory and regulatory T cell samples underwent deep immunoSEQ sequencing, averaging about 3.57 million total reads per sample. Sorted cells were lysed in RLT buffer, and RNA was extracted using DNase-treated RNeasy Micro or Mini kits according to cell number. To prevent cross-contamination, every cell subset was processed on its own, while patient and healthy donor samples were processed together. The immunoSEQ multiplex PCR was used to amplify TCRB sequences from cDNA, generating 87-bp fragments that spanned the CDR3 region. Sequencing of the amplicons was done on the Illumina HiSeq platform. Under the source paper's analysis protocol: Synthetic template baselines were used to correct PCR bias computationally, reads within Hamming distance 2 were collapsed, and singletons that could not be merged were discarded. Reads were aligned against IMGT so that V, D and J genes, CDR3 length and insertions or deletions at six rearrangement sites could be assigned. Within each subset, clonotype counts were normalized to the number of sorted cells before true diversity and Gini coefficients were calculated with the tcR R package. The overlap coefficient, calculated on TCRB nucleotide sequences, was used to quantify repertoire sharing. As a proxy for the pre-selection repertoire, out-of-frame TCRB sequences from naive cells were analyzed. As stored in TCRdb, this immuneACCESS dataset retains in-frame rearrangements with V and J assigned. A fraction of the clones does not appear; measured against another copy, unresolved V genes explain less than half of the discrepancy, and the remainder lacks a known reason. V and J calls and clone size come straight from that table; D and trimming were deduced from the DNA. A total of 250,000 to 300,000 clones appear in this sample, approximately 14% of them only once. About 0.016% of the sample is taken by the ten largest.

From each donor, a single peripheral blood sample of 100 to 150 mL on average was drawn into heparinised tubes. A BD FACSAria II and a panel including CD45RO, CCR7, CD25, CD127, CD95 and CD27 were used to sort naive, central memory, regulatory and stem cell-like memory CD4+ T cells. Every sorted population had a purity above 95%. PBMCs were separated immediately by Lymphoprep density gradient centrifugation and were stained directly, without being cultured. To minimize batch effects, samples were stained and sorted in pairs, one healthy donor with one patient per experiment. Note on this clone: Its antigen target is currently unknown. Base-call qualities are not available, and no considerably larger clone is one nucleotide away.

The sample was naive CD4+ T cells from blood. The meaning of the sample's cell subset or site label: true naive CD4+ T cells. This TCR was recovered from a man between 25 and 39 years old with type 1 diabetes.

The nucleotides read TGTGCCAGCAGATGGGGACAGAACACCGGGGAGCTGTTTTTT. Its amino acids are CASRWGQNTGELFF. The receptor chain draws on TRBV6-6 and TRBJ2-2; TRBD1 could be the D gene, as 6 bases match. Trimming removed 6 bases from V and 1 base from J, leaving 9 bases between the germline ends. CDR1 and CDR2 are drawn from the germline V gene (reference sequence): MNHNY, SVGAGI. The CDR3 sequence holds 14 residues, the cysteine and phenylalanine included. Only the CDR3 DNA is retained, 42 bases long and in frame from the first base.